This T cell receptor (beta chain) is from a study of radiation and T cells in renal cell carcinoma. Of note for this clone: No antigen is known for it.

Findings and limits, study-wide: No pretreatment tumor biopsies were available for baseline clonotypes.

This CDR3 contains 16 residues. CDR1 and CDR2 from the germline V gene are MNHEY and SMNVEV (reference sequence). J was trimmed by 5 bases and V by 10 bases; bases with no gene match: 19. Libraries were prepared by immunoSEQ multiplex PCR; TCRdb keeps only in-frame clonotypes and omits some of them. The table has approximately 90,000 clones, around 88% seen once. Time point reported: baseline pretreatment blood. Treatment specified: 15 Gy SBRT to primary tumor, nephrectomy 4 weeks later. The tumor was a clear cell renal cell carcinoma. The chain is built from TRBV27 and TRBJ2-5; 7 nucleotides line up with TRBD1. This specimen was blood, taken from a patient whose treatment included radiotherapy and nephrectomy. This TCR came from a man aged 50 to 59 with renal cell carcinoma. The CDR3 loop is CATAIRTGAPWETQYF. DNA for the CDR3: TGTGCCACTGCTATCCGGACAGGCGCCCCATGGGAGACCCAGTACTTC.